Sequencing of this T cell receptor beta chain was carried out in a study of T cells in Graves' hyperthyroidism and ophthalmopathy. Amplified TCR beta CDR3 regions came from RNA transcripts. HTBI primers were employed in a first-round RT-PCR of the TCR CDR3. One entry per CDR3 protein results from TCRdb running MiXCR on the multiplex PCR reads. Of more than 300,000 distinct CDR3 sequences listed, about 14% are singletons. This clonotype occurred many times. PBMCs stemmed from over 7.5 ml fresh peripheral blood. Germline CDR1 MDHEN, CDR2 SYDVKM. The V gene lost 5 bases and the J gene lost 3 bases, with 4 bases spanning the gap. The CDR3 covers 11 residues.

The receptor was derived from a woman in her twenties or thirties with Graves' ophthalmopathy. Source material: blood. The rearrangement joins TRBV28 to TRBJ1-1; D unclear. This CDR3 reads CASSVHTEAFF. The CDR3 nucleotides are TGTGCCAGCAGTGTGCACACTGAAGCTTTCTTT.